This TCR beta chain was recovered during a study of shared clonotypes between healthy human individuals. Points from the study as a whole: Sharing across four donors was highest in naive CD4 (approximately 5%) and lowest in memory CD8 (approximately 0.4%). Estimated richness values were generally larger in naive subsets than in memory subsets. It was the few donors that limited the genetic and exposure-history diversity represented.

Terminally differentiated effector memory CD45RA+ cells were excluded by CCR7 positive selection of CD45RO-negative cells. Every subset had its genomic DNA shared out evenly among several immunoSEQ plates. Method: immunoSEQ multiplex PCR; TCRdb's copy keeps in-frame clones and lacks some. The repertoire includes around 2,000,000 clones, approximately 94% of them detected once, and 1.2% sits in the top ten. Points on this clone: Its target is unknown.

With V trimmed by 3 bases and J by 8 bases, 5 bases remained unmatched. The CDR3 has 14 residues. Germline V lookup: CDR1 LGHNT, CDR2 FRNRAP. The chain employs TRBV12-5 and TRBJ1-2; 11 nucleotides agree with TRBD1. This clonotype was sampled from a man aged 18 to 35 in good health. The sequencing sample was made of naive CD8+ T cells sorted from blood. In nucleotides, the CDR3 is TGTGCTAGTGGTTTCTGGACAGGGGGCGACGGCTACACCTTC. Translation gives CASGFWTGGDGYTF.